The rows below give T cell receptor beta chains drawn from one sample of a study of blood T cell repertoires in COVID-19. Data came from immunoSEQ multiplex PCR; TCRdb stores just in-frame clones and leaves some out. The sample carries fewer than 250,000 clones, about 88% recorded once. Sequenced input: peripheral blood. The receptors derive from a woman aged 40 to 50 who had recovered from COVID-19. Both conserved end residues are part of each CDR3. A D gene is named only where the DNA matches it firmly. Part of the rows lack a size; the others show once, few, many or a class for expanded clones.

d_call: -
j_call: TRBJ1-3
v_call: TRBV9
clone_size: -
cdr3_aa: CASSARGVGNTIYF
cdr3_nt: TGTGCCAGCAGCGCACGGGGAGTAGGAAACACCATATATTTT

d_call: -
j_call: TRBJ2-2
v_call: TRBV4-3
clone_size: -
cdr3_aa: CASSQLAYANTGELFF
cdr3_nt: TGCGCCAGCAGCCAACTAGCGTACGCGAACACCGGGGAGCTGTTTTTT

d_call: TRBD2
j_call: TRBJ2-2
v_call: TRBV5-1
clone_size: -
cdr3_aa: CASSLDGRAPGELFF
cdr3_nt: TGCGCCAGCAGCTTGGATGGGAGGGCCCCCGGGGAGCTGTTTTTT

d_call: TRBD1
j_call: TRBJ1-1
v_call: TRBV28
clone_size: -
cdr3_aa: CASRGTARNTEAFF
cdr3_nt: TGTGCCAGCAGAGGGACAGCCAGGAACACTGAAGCTTTCTTT

d_call: -
j_call: TRBJ2-6
v_call: TRBV5-1
clone_size: -
cdr3_aa: CASSSYTPGQLLSGANVLTF
cdr3_nt: TGCGCCAGCAGCTCATACACTCCGGGACAACTCCTCTCTGGGGCCAACGTCCTGACTTTC

d_call: -
j_call: TRBJ1-4
v_call: TRBV27
clone_size: -
cdr3_aa: CASRGVGEKLFF
cdr3_nt: TGTGCCAGCAGAGGGGTGGGTGAAAAACTGTTTTTT

d_call: -
j_call: TRBJ2-2
v_call: TRBV3-1/TRBV3-2
clone_size: -
cdr3_aa: CASSLHSGELFF
cdr3_nt: TGTGCCAGCAGCCTTCATTCCGGGGAGCTGTTTTTT

d_call: -
j_call: TRBJ2-5
v_call: TRBV7-3
clone_size: once
cdr3_aa: CASSSQEEKTQYF
cdr3_nt: TGTGCCAGCAGCTCCCAGGAGGAAAAGACCCAGTACTTC

d_call: -
j_call: TRBJ1-3
v_call: TRBV19
clone_size: -
cdr3_aa: CASSSAGAGNTIYF
cdr3_nt: TGTGCCAGTAGTTCCGCCGGGGCGGGGAACACCATATATTTT

d_call: TRBD1
j_call: TRBJ2-6
v_call: TRBV6-4
clone_size: -
cdr3_aa: CASSNTGTANSGANVLTF
cdr3_nt: TGTGCCAGCAGTAATACCGGGACAGCGAACTCTGGGGCCAACGTCCTGACTTTC

d_call: TRBD1
j_call: TRBJ2-5
v_call: TRBV13
clone_size: -
cdr3_aa: CASSSGTGLETQYF
cdr3_nt: TGTGCCAGCAGCTCCGGGACAGGACTGGAGACCCAGTACTTC

d_call: -
j_call: TRBJ1-2
v_call: TRBV27
clone_size: -
cdr3_aa: CASSLREGVYGYTF
cdr3_nt: TGTGCCAGCAGTTTACGCGAGGGTGTCTATGGCTACACCTTC

d_call: TRBD1
j_call: TRBJ1-2
v_call: TRBV20-1
clone_size: -
cdr3_aa: CSARVEGASPF
cdr3_nt: TGCAGTGCTAGAGTCGAGGGGGCAAGCCCTTTC

d_call: -
j_call: TRBJ2-3
v_call: TRBV3-1/TRBV3-2
clone_size: -
cdr3_aa: CASSQRAPGTDTQYF
cdr3_nt: TGTGCCAGCAGCCAGAGGGCGCCGGGCACAGATACGCAGTATTTT

d_call: -
j_call: TRBJ1-1
v_call: TRBV2
clone_size: -
cdr3_aa: CASGRELRTEAFF
cdr3_nt: TGTGCCAGCGGTAGGGAGCTACGCACTGAAGCTTTCTTT

d_call: -
j_call: TRBJ2-5
v_call: TRBV7-8
clone_size: -
cdr3_aa: CASSLVRGEETQYF
cdr3_nt: TGTGCCAGCAGCTTAGTACGTGGAGAAGAGACCCAGTACTTC

d_call: -
j_call: TRBJ1-4
v_call: TRBV7-9
clone_size: many
cdr3_aa: CASTNSRATNEKLFF
cdr3_nt: TGTGCCAGCACCAACAGTCGGGCAACTAATGAAAAACTGTTTTTT

d_call: TRBD1
j_call: TRBJ1-5
v_call: TRBV29-1
clone_size: -
cdr3_aa: CSATPTGAGQPQHF
cdr3_nt: TGCAGCGCAACACCGACAGGGGCAGGGCAGCCCCAGCATTTT

d_call: TRBD2
j_call: TRBJ2-2
v_call: TRBV27
clone_size: -
cdr3_aa: CASNNLGLAMNTGELFF
cdr3_nt: TGTGCCAGCAACAACTTGGGACTAGCCATGAACACCGGGGAGCTGTTTTTT

d_call: -
j_call: TRBJ1-5
v_call: TRBV3-1/TRBV3-2
clone_size: once
cdr3_aa: CASSQNQGRQPQHF
cdr3_nt: TGTGCCAGCAGCCAAAACCAGGGGAGACAGCCCCAGCATTTT

d_call: -
j_call: TRBJ1-1
v_call: TRBV25-1
clone_size: few
cdr3_aa: CASSEPGEAFF
cdr3_nt: TGTGCCAGCAGTGAACCCGGGGAAGCTTTCTTT

d_call: -
j_call: TRBJ2-3
v_call: TRBV4-2
clone_size: -
cdr3_aa: CASSPVAGSTDTQYF
cdr3_nt: TGTGCCAGCAGCCCCGTGGCGGGAAGCACAGATACGCAGTATTTT

d_call: -
j_call: TRBJ1-6
v_call: TRBV7-9
clone_size: -
cdr3_aa: CASSFSDSPLHF
cdr3_nt: TGTGCCAGCAGCTTCAGTGATTCACCCCTCCACTTT

d_call: -
j_call: TRBJ1-5
v_call: TRBV18
clone_size: -
cdr3_aa: CASLVERNQPQHF
cdr3_nt: TGTGCCAGCCTGGTGGAGCGCAATCAGCCCCAGCATTTT

d_call: -
j_call: TRBJ2-7
v_call: TRBV5-8
clone_size: -
cdr3_aa: CASSLMAGTYEQYF
cdr3_nt: TGTGCCAGCAGCTTGATGGCAGGAACCTACGAGCAGTACTTC

d_call: -
j_call: TRBJ2-7
v_call: TRBV27
clone_size: -
cdr3_aa: CASSFRRQELNPFYEQYF
cdr3_nt: TGTGCCAGCAGTTTTAGGAGACAGGAACTCAACCCTTTCTACGAGCAGTACTTC

d_call: -
j_call: TRBJ1-1
v_call: TRBV6-5
clone_size: -
cdr3_aa: CASSYSTGLNTEAFF
cdr3_nt: TGTGCCAGCAGTTACTCGACCGGGTTGAACACTGAAGCTTTCTTT

d_call: -
j_call: TRBJ1-3
v_call: TRBV5-1
clone_size: -
cdr3_aa: CASTRGGDRAAAGNTIYF
cdr3_nt: TGCGCCAGCACCCGGGGTGGAGATCGGGCTGCGGCTGGAAACACCATATATTTT

d_call: TRBD2
j_call: TRBJ2-7
v_call: TRBV3-1/TRBV3-2
clone_size: -
cdr3_aa: CASSLKRLAGGFLSYEQYF
cdr3_nt: TGTGCCAGCAGCCTGAAGCGACTAGCGGGAGGCTTTCTCTCCTACGAGCAGTACTTC

d_call: -
j_call: TRBJ2-4
v_call: TRBV19
clone_size: -
cdr3_aa: CASIVPSKNIQYF
cdr3_nt: TGTGCCAGTATTGTCCCGTCCAAAAACATTCAGTACTTC

d_call: -
j_call: TRBJ1-1
v_call: TRBV5-6
clone_size: -
cdr3_aa: CASRAGSGTEAFF
cdr3_nt: TGTGCCAGCAGAGCAGGGTCAGGAACTGAAGCTTTCTTT

d_call: TRBD2
j_call: TRBJ2-1
v_call: TRBV11-2
clone_size: -
cdr3_aa: CASTPTSGDSYNEQFF
cdr3_nt: TGTGCCAGCACCCCGACTAGCGGAGACTCCTACAATGAGCAGTTCTTC

d_call: -
j_call: TRBJ2-2
v_call: TRBV7-2
clone_size: -
cdr3_aa: CASSLVGAGGPGELFF
cdr3_nt: TGTGCCAGCAGCTTAGTCGGGGCAGGGGGGCCCGGGGAGCTGTTTTTT

d_call: -
j_call: TRBJ2-7
v_call: TRBV10-3
clone_size: -
cdr3_aa: CAIRSLASDYEQYF
cdr3_nt: TGTGCCATCCGAAGTTTGGCTAGCGATTACGAGCAGTACTTC

d_call: -
j_call: TRBJ2-7
v_call: TRBV27
clone_size: -
cdr3_aa: CASSPQSGTSYEQYF
cdr3_nt: TGTGCCAGCAGTCCCCAAAGCGGGACATCCTACGAGCAGTACTTC

d_call: TRBD1
j_call: TRBJ2-6
v_call: TRBV27
clone_size: -
cdr3_aa: CASSRTGTSGANVLTF
cdr3_nt: TGTGCCAGCAGTAGGACAGGGACTTCTGGGGCCAACGTCCTGACTTTC

d_call: -
j_call: TRBJ2-1
v_call: TRBV28
clone_size: -
cdr3_aa: CASSLSWSEGNEQFF
cdr3_nt: TGTGCCAGCAGCCTAAGTTGGTCGGAGGGGAATGAGCAGTTCTTC

d_call: TRBD1
j_call: TRBJ1-2
v_call: TRBV19
clone_size: -
cdr3_aa: CASTTGEKHSLGARAF
cdr3_nt: TGTGCCAGTACCACAGGGGAAAAACACTCGTTGGGGGCTAGAGCCTTC

d_call: -
j_call: TRBJ2-7
v_call: TRBV18
clone_size: -
cdr3_aa: CASSPRQDYEQYF
cdr3_nt: TGTGCCAGCTCACCCCGGCAGGACTACGAGCAGTACTTC

d_call: TRBD2
j_call: TRBJ2-5
v_call: TRBV7-2
clone_size: -
cdr3_aa: CASSLAGGMETQYF
cdr3_nt: TGTGCCAGCAGCTTAGCGGGAGGGATGGAGACCCAGTACTTC

d_call: -
j_call: TRBJ2-7
v_call: TRBV11-1
clone_size: -
cdr3_aa: CASSPLGQSYEQYF
cdr3_nt: TGTGCCAGCAGCCCACTCGGACAGTCCTACGAGCAGTACTTC

d_call: -
j_call: TRBJ1-1
v_call: TRBV5-1
clone_size: once
cdr3_aa: CASSLDGGYTEAFF
cdr3_nt: TGCGCCAGCAGCTTGGACGGGGGTTACACTGAAGCTTTCTTT

d_call: -
j_call: TRBJ1-6
v_call: TRBV27
clone_size: -
cdr3_aa: CASSQTAGDSPLHF
cdr3_nt: TGTGCCAGCAGCCAGACCGCGGGGGATTCACCCCTCCACTTT

d_call: TRBD2
j_call: TRBJ2-3
v_call: TRBV5-1
clone_size: once
cdr3_aa: CASSLGSGGRASDTQYF
cdr3_nt: TGCGCCAGCAGCTTGGGGAGTGGCGGGAGGGCCTCAGATACGCAGTATTTT